Each of the 27 T cell receptor beta chains below was sequenced from the same sample in a study of monozygotic twins with inflammatory bowel disease. From the 5' RACE reads, TCRdb lists one entry per CDR3 protein and no DNA. Its table lists around 450,000 distinct CDR3 sequences. Material: blood. Source of these receptors: a human donor with ulcerative colitis or Crohn's disease, or a healthy co-twin of an affected twin (not recorded which).

The J gene is TRBJ2-2, the V gene TRBV5-1; absent DNA, TCRdb's TRBD1 call cannot be checked. This CDR3 region has 15 residues. The germline gives CDR1 SGHRS, CDR2 YFSETQ. The chain's CDR3 is CASSFRDTITGELFF.

V and J are TRBV20-1 and TRBJ2-2; TCRdb reports TRBD2, a call that lacks DNA to check it against. Per germline, CDR1 DFQATT and CDR2 SNEGSKA (reference sequence). The CDR3 has 17 amino acids. The CDR3 reads CSARDPLAGVLAGELFF.

V and J are TRBV20-1 and TRBJ2-1; there is no DNA to check the TCRdb D call of TRBD2. Germline V lookup: CDR1 DFQATT, CDR2 SNEGSKA (reference sequence). CDR3 length: 18 residues. CDR3 amino acids: CSARTSGRARGSYNEQFF.

The V call is TRBV20-1, the J call TRBJ2-2; the D call from TCRdb, TRBD1, cannot be confirmed without DNA. Per the germline V gene, CDR1 is DFQATT and CDR2 is SNEGSKA (reference sequence). The CDR3 runs to 15 residues. The chain's CDR3 is CSPTPRGSNTGELFF.

The chain joins TRBV5-1 to TRBJ2-3; the D call from TCRdb, TRBD1, cannot be confirmed without DNA. The germline V gene has CDR1 SGHRS and CDR2 YFSETQ. The CDR3 extends over 14 amino acids. CDR3: CASSPRPSPDTQYF.

V is TRBV20-1 and J is TRBJ1-6; TCRdb picks TRBD1, but there is no DNA to check that call. The CDR3 consists of 17 residues. Germline lookup yields CDR1 DFQATT and CDR2 SNEGSKA (reference sequence). The CDR3 spells CSARDPTGFGENSPLHF.

CDR3 region: CASSHPRLNGNTIYF. The V and J genes are TRBV3-1 and TRBJ1-3. Germline V gene sequence: CDR1 LGHDT, CDR2 YNNKEL (reference sequence). The CDR3 extends over 15 amino acids. Drawing the rest from reference TRBV3-1 and TRBJ1-3, the complete variable domain is DTAVSQTPKYLVTQMGNDKSIKCEQNLGHDTMYWYKQDSKKFLKIMFSYNNKELIINETVPNRFSPKSPDKAHLNLHINSLELGDSAVYFCASSHPRLNGNTIYFGEGSWLTVV.

The chain couples TRBV6-5 to TRBJ2-7. CDR3 length equals 11 residues. Germline V CDR1 and CDR2: MNHEY, SVGAGI. CDR3 in amino acids: CASSFLYQQYF.

The genes are TRBV7-9 and TRBJ1-1. Per germline, CDR1 SEHNR and CDR2 FQNEAQ (reference sequence). The CDR3 is 12 amino acids. CDR3 loop: CASSYLGTEAFF.

The CDR3 loop is CASSFRSQDEQYF. J is TRBJ2-7 and V is TRBV7-9. CDR1 and CDR2 (germline): SEHNR, FQNEAQ (reference sequence). This CDR3 contains 13 residues.

The chain employs TRBV4-3 and TRBJ1-4. The V gene's germline CDR1 is LGHNA and CDR2 YSLEER. The CDR3 extends over 19 amino acids. The CDR3 sequence: CASSPREPAGALRNEKLFF.

CDR3: CASSLQGLDNQPQHF. The genes are TRBV5-1 and TRBJ1-5; TCRdb calls TRBD1, which cannot be checked without DNA. This CDR3 is 15 amino acids long. Per germline, CDR1 SGHRS and CDR2 YFSETQ.

The CDR3 region is CASSLSIWGSGNTIYF. J is TRBJ1-3 and V is TRBV7-9. Germline V gene lookup returns CDR1 SEHNR and CDR2 FQNEAQ (reference sequence). The CDR3 sequence is 16 residues long. The full variable domain, with the rest looked up from reference TRBV7-9 and TRBJ1-3, is DTGVSQNPRHKITKRGQNVTFRCDPISEHNRLYWYRQTLGQGPEFLTYFQNEAQLEKSRLLSDRFSAERPKGSFSTLEIQRTEQGDSAMYLCASSLSIWGSGNTIYFGEGSWLTVV.

J is TRBJ2-5 and V is TRBV5-1. Germline lookup yields CDR1 SGHRS and CDR2 YFSETQ. The CDR3 runs 15 residues. This CDR3 reads CASSLSLTGGETQYF.

This sequence joins TRBV5-4 and TRBJ2-7. Germline V gives CDR1 SGHNT, CDR2 YYREEE (reference sequence). This CDR3 comprises 14 residues. CDR3 residues: CASSLGVNPYEQYF. The full variable domain, rest sourced from reference TRBV5-4 and TRBJ2-7, is ETGVTQSPTHLIKTRGQQVTLRCSSQSGHNTVSWYQQALGQGPQFIFQYYREEENGRGNFPPRFSGLQFPNYSSELNVNALELDDSALYLCASSLGVNPYEQYFGPGTRLTVT.

The chain is built from TRBV6-1 and TRBJ2-1; the D call from TCRdb, TRBD2, cannot be confirmed without DNA. The CDR3 has 15 amino acids. Germline V gives CDR1 MNHNS, CDR2 SASEGT. This CDR3 is CASSVGPTLNNEQFF.

This chain uses TRBV18 with TRBJ1-1. This CDR3 comprises 13 residues. From germline, CDR1 is KGHSH and CDR2 LQKENI. Here the CDR3 reads CASSPSQHTEAFF.

V gene TRBV6-2 or TRBV6-3 combines with J gene TRBJ2-5. CDR1 is MNHEY and CDR2 is SVGEGT in the germline V gene. The CDR3 runs 14 residues. This CDR3 is CASSIGLMRETQYF.

The gene calls are TRBV28 and TRBJ2-1; TCRdb outputs TRBD1, but without DNA this stays unchecked. CDR1 and CDR2 from the germline V gene are MDHEN and SYDVKM. The length of the CDR3 is 12 residues. CDR3 region: CASETGTMRQFF.

The chain links TRBV19 to TRBJ2-7; TCRdb designates TRBD2, a call that cannot be tested without DNA. The germline CDR1 and CDR2 sequences are LNHDA and SQIVND (reference sequence). This CDR3 spans 14 amino acids. CDR3 protein: CASSIRDLAYEQYF. The full variable domain, completed using reference TRBV19 and TRBJ2-7, is DGGITQSPKYLFRKEGQNVTLSCEQNLNHDAMYWYRQDPGQGLRLIYYSQIVNDFQKGDIAEGYSVSREKKESFPLTVTSAQKNPTAFYLCASSIRDLAYEQYFGPGTRLTVT.

CDR3 loop: CASSTEGVRRDTIYF. The chain has TRBV5-5 and TRBJ1-3; the D call of TRBD1 rests on TCRdb alone, since no DNA is present to check it. The germline V gene has CDR1 SGHKS and CDR2 YYEKEE (reference sequence). This CDR3 spans 15 amino acids.

V is TRBV20-1 and J is TRBJ2-3; lacking DNA, the TRBD1 call made by TCRdb goes unchecked. Germline values: CDR1 DFQATT, CDR2 SNEGSKA (reference sequence). The length of the CDR3 is 11 residues. CDR3 region: CSGAGQDTQYF.

The chain employs TRBV5-6 and TRBJ2-5; TCRdb selects TRBD1, and the lack of DNA leaves this call unchecked. Germline V gene data show CDR1 as SGHDT and CDR2 as YYEEEE. This CDR3 is 15 amino acids long. The CDR3 sequence: CASTPWSRAQETQYF.

The chain carries TRBV5-1 and TRBJ2-7; the TCRdb D gene call, TRBD2, has no DNA to confirm it. Germline lookup yields CDR1 SGHRS and CDR2 YFSETQ. The CDR3 has 14 residues. CDR3: CASSRDSNAYEQYF. The full variable domain, in which reference TRBV5-1 and TRBJ2-7 provide the parts outside the CDR3, is KAGVTQTPRYLIKTRGQQVTLSCSPISGHRSVSWYQQTPGQGLQFLFEYFSETQRNKGNFPGRFSGRQFSNSRSEMNVSTLELGDSALYLCASSRDSNAYEQYFGPGTRLTVT.

The CDR3 sequence is CASVALVDQPQHF. J is TRBJ1-5 and V is TRBV28. The CDR3 is made up of 13 amino acids. Germline CDR1 reads MDHEN; CDR2 reads SYDVKM.

The chain joins TRBV24-1 to TRBJ2-2; the TCRdb call, TRBD1, lacks DNA for checking. The CDR3 is made up of 15 amino acids. The V gene's germline CDR1 is KGHDR and CDR2 SFDVKD. The CDR3 sequence: CATSEYDRDTGELFF.

The chain recombines TRBV7-2 with TRBJ1-2; TCRdb's D call, TRBD1, is unchecked because there is no DNA. Germline V gene sequence: CDR1 SGHTA, CDR2 FQGNSA. CDR3 length: 14 residues. CDR3 protein: CASRDTGGSRGYTF.